This is a list of T cell receptor beta chains from one sample in a study of T cells in tumors after PD-1 blockade. Generated by immunoSEQ multiplex PCR, the TCRdb table keeps only in-frame clones and is missing some. Of 20,000 to 30,000 clones in the sample, 80% to 85% are singletons; the top ten hold 12%. Sequencing was performed on PBMCs, taken after anti-PD-1 treatment. These receptors came from a human donor with basal cell carcinoma. The CDR3 runs from the conserved cysteine through the conserved F or W. A D gene is named only where the DNA matches it firmly. Not every row has a clone size; where given, it reads once, few, many or a size class.

cdr3_nt: TGTGCCAGCAGCTCACACAGGGGTAATTCACCCCTCCACTTT; cdr3_aa: CASSSHRGNSPLHF; v_call: TRBV7-8; j_call: TRBJ1-6; d_call: TRBD1; clone_size: NA
cdr3_nt: TGCCCCCCTCGAGGGGGGACTCTATACGAGCAGTACTTC; cdr3_aa: CPPRGGTLYEQYF; v_call: TRBV29-1; j_call: TRBJ2-7; d_call: NA; clone_size: NA
cdr3_nt: TGTGCCAGCAGCCAAGATAGTGGGCTAGCCTACGAGCAGTACTTC; cdr3_aa: CASSQDSGLAYEQYF; v_call: TRBV3-1/TRBV3-2; j_call: TRBJ2-7; d_call: NA; clone_size: NA
cdr3_nt: TGTGCCAGTAGTTTGGGACCGACCGTGGAGACCCAGTACTTC; cdr3_aa: CASSLGPTVETQYF; v_call: TRBV19; j_call: TRBJ2-5; d_call: NA; clone_size: NA
cdr3_nt: TGTGCCAGCAGTCGTGAAGGAGCGGTGAACACTGAAGCTTTCTTT; cdr3_aa: CASSREGAVNTEAFF; v_call: TRBV6-5; j_call: TRBJ1-1; d_call: NA; clone_size: NA
cdr3_nt: TGTGCCAGCAGCGTAGGACTGGTTTCGAACACCGGGGAGCTGTTTTTT; cdr3_aa: CASSVGLVSNTGELFF; v_call: TRBV9; j_call: TRBJ2-2; d_call: NA; clone_size: NA
cdr3_nt: TGTGCCAGTAGCGTTCCCGGACAGGGGGGGAGCAATCAGCCCCAGCATTTT; cdr3_aa: CASSVPGQGGSNQPQHF; v_call: TRBV19; j_call: TRBJ1-5; d_call: TRBD1; clone_size: once
cdr3_nt: TGTGCCAGCAGCTTATCCTCTTCCGGGTCACCCCTCCACTTT; cdr3_aa: CASSLSSSGSPLHF; v_call: TRBV11-1; j_call: TRBJ1-6; d_call: NA; clone_size: NA
cdr3_nt: TGTGCCCAGACCCTCGTCGCGGGGGGGGGTGCAGATACGCAGTATTTT; cdr3_aa: CAQTLVAGGGADTQYF; v_call: TRBV30; j_call: TRBJ2-3; d_call: TRBD2; clone_size: NA
cdr3_nt: TGTGCCAGCAGCCATATTTCAGGGTTAGCCAAAAACATTCAGTACTTC; cdr3_aa: CASSHISGLAKNIQYF; v_call: TRBV4-2; j_call: TRBJ2-4; d_call: NA; clone_size: NA
cdr3_nt: TGTGCCAGCAGTTTCCCGGGACAGTCTAACTATGGCTACACCTTC; cdr3_aa: CASSFPGQSNYGYTF; v_call: TRBV6-6; j_call: TRBJ1-2; d_call: TRBD1; clone_size: NA
cdr3_nt: TGCGCCAGCAGCTTGTTCACAGGTACAAACTCTGGAAACACCATATATTTT; cdr3_aa: CASSLFTGTNSGNTIYF; v_call: TRBV5-1; j_call: TRBJ1-3; d_call: NA; clone_size: NA
cdr3_nt: TGTGCCAGCAGCGTAGCCCTGGGTAGAGAGCAGTTCTTC; cdr3_aa: CASSVALGREQFF; v_call: TRBV9; j_call: TRBJ2-1; d_call: NA; clone_size: NA
cdr3_nt: TGTGCCAGCTCACCCAAGGATGAGCAGTTCTTC; cdr3_aa: CASSPKDEQFF; v_call: TRBV18; j_call: TRBJ2-1; d_call: NA; clone_size: NA
cdr3_nt: TGTGCCAGTAGTCCCCGGGCAAATGAGCAGTTCTTC; cdr3_aa: CASSPRANEQFF; v_call: TRBV19; j_call: TRBJ2-1; d_call: NA; clone_size: NA
cdr3_nt: TGCGCCAGCAAACTTTTCAGGGATCACACTGAAGCTTTCTTT; cdr3_aa: CASKLFRDHTEAFF; v_call: TRBV10-2; j_call: TRBJ1-1; d_call: NA; clone_size: NA
cdr3_nt: TGTGCCAGCAGGCGAACTGAAGCTTTCTTT; cdr3_aa: CASRRTEAFF; v_call: TRBV12-3/TRBV12-4; j_call: TRBJ1-1; d_call: NA; clone_size: NA
cdr3_nt: TGTGCCTGGAGTCTACATTGGCCCGGGGAGCTGTTTTTT; cdr3_aa: CAWSLHWPGELFF; v_call: TRBV30; j_call: TRBJ2-2; d_call: NA; clone_size: NA
cdr3_nt: TGTGCCAGCAGCTCGCGCGGGCAGGCTCTGACCACTGAAGCTTTCTTT; cdr3_aa: CASSSRGQALTTEAFF; v_call: TRBV7-8; j_call: TRBJ1-1; d_call: NA; clone_size: NA
cdr3_nt: TGTGCCAGCAGCCCGATGGGGCAGGGGGCATCGTCCGGGGAGCTGTTTTTT; cdr3_aa: CASSPMGQGASSGELFF; v_call: TRBV9; j_call: TRBJ2-2; d_call: TRBD1; clone_size: NA
cdr3_nt: TGTGCCAGCAGCGCCGGGACCCCCGGGGAGCTGTTTTTT; cdr3_aa: CASSAGTPGELFF; v_call: TRBV7-2; j_call: TRBJ2-2; d_call: NA; clone_size: few
cdr3_nt: TGCGCCAGCAGCTTGGTGGAAGCGGGGGGACAAGAGACCCAGTACTTC; cdr3_aa: CASSLVEAGGQETQYF; v_call: TRBV5-1; j_call: TRBJ2-5; d_call: TRBD2; clone_size: NA
cdr3_nt: TGTGCCAGCTCACGCAACGGGCCCCAAAATGAAAAACTGTTTTTT; cdr3_aa: CASSRNGPQNEKLFF; v_call: TRBV18; j_call: TRBJ1-4; d_call: NA; clone_size: NA
cdr3_nt: TGCGCCAGCAGTGAAGGGTCGTCCACAGATACGCAGTATTTT; cdr3_aa: CASSEGSSTDTQYF; v_call: TRBV10-2; j_call: TRBJ2-3; d_call: NA; clone_size: few
cdr3_nt: TGTGCCAGCAGCCAAGGTGTTCAGCCCCAGCATTTT; cdr3_aa: CASSQGVQPQHF; v_call: TRBV3-1/TRBV3-2; j_call: TRBJ1-5; d_call: NA; clone_size: NA
cdr3_nt: TGTGCCAGCAGTGGAGGGACAGGGACTAGGGAGACTGAAGCTTTCTTT; cdr3_aa: CASSGGTGTRETEAFF; v_call: TRBV2; j_call: TRBJ1-1; d_call: TRBD1; clone_size: NA
cdr3_nt: TGTGCCACCCCTCAGGGGGGAGGCACCGGGGAGCTGTTTTTT; cdr3_aa: CATPQGGGTGELFF; v_call: TRBV24-1; j_call: TRBJ2-2; d_call: NA; clone_size: NA
cdr3_nt: TGCGCCAGCACACTTCGATCGCGGAGAGGCGGGGAGCTGTTTTTT; cdr3_aa: CASTLRSRRGGELFF; v_call: TRBV5-1; j_call: TRBJ2-2; d_call: NA; clone_size: NA
cdr3_nt: TGTGCCAGCAGCGATCGGAACAGGGGCAACACCATATATTTT; cdr3_aa: CASSDRNRGNTIYF; v_call: TRBV6-5; j_call: TRBJ1-3; d_call: TRBD1; clone_size: NA
cdr3_nt: TGTGCCAGTAGTAATAGGGGATTTGGGAATCAGCCCCAGCATTTT; cdr3_aa: CASSNRGFGNQPQHF; v_call: TRBV19; j_call: TRBJ1-5; d_call: NA; clone_size: NA
cdr3_nt: TGCGCCAGCAGCTTGGATGGGTCTAGCACAGATACGCAGTATTTT; cdr3_aa: CASSLDGSSTDTQYF; v_call: TRBV5-1; j_call: TRBJ2-3; d_call: NA; clone_size: NA
cdr3_nt: TGTGCCAGCAGCCAAGAAGGCAGAGGGGGAGAGACCCAGTACTTC; cdr3_aa: CASSQEGRGGETQYF; v_call: TRBV4-2; j_call: TRBJ2-5; d_call: NA; clone_size: NA
cdr3_nt: TGCAGCGTTGGCAACCAGGGATTCCGGGATGGCTACACCTTC; cdr3_aa: CSVGNQGFRDGYTF; v_call: TRBV29-1; j_call: TRBJ1-2; d_call: NA; clone_size: once
cdr3_nt: TGTGCCAGCAGCAAACTCCCCGGGACAGCTAACGAGCAGTACTTC; cdr3_aa: CASSKLPGTANEQYF; v_call: TRBV21-1; j_call: TRBJ2-7; d_call: NA; clone_size: NA
cdr3_nt: TGCGCCAGCAGTGGAGGGACAGGGGCTGGCTACACCTTC; cdr3_aa: CASSGGTGAGYTF; v_call: TRBV10-2; j_call: TRBJ1-2; d_call: TRBD1; clone_size: NA
cdr3_nt: TGTGCCAGCAGCCGGGGTGGTGGCGGGGGGGCCATCGCCGGGGAGCTGTTTTTT; cdr3_aa: CASSRGGGGGAIAGELFF; v_call: TRBV11-2; j_call: TRBJ2-2; d_call: TRBD2; clone_size: NA
cdr3_nt: TGTGCCAGCAGCCAACGACGGAGGTGGCTCTCCGGCGAGCAGTACTTC; cdr3_aa: CASSQRRRWLSGEQYF; v_call: TRBV3-1/TRBV3-2; j_call: TRBJ2-7; d_call: NA; clone_size: NA
cdr3_nt: TGTGCCAGCAGGGACAGCTACGAGCAGTACTTC; cdr3_aa: CASRDSYEQYF; v_call: TRBV6-5; j_call: TRBJ2-7; d_call: NA; clone_size: NA
cdr3_nt: TGCGCCAGCAGCTCTGAGGGCGGCTATGGCTACACCTTC; cdr3_aa: CASSSEGGYGYTF; v_call: TRBV5-1; j_call: TRBJ1-2; d_call: NA; clone_size: NA
cdr3_nt: TGTGCCAGCAGCAAGACAGGGTTCCCGAGAGACACCATATATTTT; cdr3_aa: CASSKTGFPRDTIYF; v_call: TRBV6-5; j_call: TRBJ1-3; d_call: TRBD1; clone_size: NA
cdr3_nt: TGTGCCAGCAGTTTATCAGCCCCAACTAAGACCTATAATTCACCCCTCCACTTT; cdr3_aa: CASSLSAPTKTYNSPLHF; v_call: TRBV27; j_call: TRBJ1-6; d_call: NA; clone_size: once
cdr3_nt: TGTGCCAGCAGCCCCCCGGGACAGGGTTTCGATACGCAGTATTTT; cdr3_aa: CASSPPGQGFDTQYF; v_call: TRBV7-8; j_call: TRBJ2-3; d_call: TRBD1; clone_size: NA